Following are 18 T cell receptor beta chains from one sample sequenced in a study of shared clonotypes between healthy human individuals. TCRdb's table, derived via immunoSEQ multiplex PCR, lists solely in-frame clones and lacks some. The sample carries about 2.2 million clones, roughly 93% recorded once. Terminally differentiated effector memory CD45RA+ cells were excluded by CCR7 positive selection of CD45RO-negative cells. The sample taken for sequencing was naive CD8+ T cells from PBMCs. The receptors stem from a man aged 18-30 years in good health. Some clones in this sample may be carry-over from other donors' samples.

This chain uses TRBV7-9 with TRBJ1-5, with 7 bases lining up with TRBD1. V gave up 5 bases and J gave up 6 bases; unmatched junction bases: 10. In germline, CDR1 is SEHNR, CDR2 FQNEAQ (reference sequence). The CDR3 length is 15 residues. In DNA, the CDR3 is TGTGCCAGCAGCACAGACAGGGAACTTGGTCAGCCCCAGCATTTT. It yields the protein CASSTDRELGQPQHF.

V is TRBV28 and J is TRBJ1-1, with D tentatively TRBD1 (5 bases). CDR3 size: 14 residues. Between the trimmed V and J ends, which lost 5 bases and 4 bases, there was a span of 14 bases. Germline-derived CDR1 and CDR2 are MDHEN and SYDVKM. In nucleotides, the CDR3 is TGTGCCAGCAGTCGGGACCCCGCTAGCACTGAAGCTTTCTTT. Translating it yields CASSRDPASTEAFF.

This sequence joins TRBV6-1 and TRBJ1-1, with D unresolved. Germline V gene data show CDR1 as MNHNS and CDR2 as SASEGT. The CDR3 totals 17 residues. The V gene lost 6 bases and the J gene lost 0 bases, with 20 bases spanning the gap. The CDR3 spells CASREKGTVWVNTEAFF. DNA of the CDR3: TGTGCCAGCAGGGAAAAGGGTACGGTTTGGGTGAACACTGAAGCTTTCTTT.

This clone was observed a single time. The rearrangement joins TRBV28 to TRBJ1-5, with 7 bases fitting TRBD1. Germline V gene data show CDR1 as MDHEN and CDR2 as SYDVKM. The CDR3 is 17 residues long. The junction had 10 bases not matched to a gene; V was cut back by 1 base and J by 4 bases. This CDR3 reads CASSLLIRGRGNQPQHF. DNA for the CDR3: TGTGCCAGCAGTTTATTAATCAGGGGCAGGGGGAATCAGCCCCAGCATTTT.

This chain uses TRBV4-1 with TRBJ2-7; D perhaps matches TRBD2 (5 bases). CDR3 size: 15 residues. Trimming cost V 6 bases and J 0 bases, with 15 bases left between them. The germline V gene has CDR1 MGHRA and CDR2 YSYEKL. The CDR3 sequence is CASRQRGLLSYEQYF. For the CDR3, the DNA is TGCGCCAGCAGACAGCGAGGGCTACTCTCCTACGAGCAGTACTTC.

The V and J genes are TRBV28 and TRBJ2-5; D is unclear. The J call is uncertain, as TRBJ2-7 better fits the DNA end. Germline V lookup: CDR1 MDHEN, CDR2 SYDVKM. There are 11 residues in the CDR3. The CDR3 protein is CASSPLYEQYF. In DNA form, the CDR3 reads TGTGCCAGCAGTCCCCTGTACGAGCAGTACTTC.

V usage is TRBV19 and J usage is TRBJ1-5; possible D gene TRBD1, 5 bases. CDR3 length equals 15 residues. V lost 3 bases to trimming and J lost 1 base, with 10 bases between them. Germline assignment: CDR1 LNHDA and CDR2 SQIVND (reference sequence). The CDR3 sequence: CASSIWEGSNQPQHF. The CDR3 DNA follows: TGTGCCAGTAGTATCTGGGAGGGGAGCAATCAGCCCCAGCATTTT.

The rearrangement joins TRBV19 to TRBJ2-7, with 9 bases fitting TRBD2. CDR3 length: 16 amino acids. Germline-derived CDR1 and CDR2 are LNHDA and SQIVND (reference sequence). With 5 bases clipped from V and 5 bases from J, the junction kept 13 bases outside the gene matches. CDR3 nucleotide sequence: TGTGCCAGTAGTGGCGCCGGGACTAGCTATACCCACGAGCAGTACTTC. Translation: CASSGAGTSYTHEQYF. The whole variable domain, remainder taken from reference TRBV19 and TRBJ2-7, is DGGITQSPKYLFRKEGQNVTLSCEQNLNHDAMYWYRQDPGQGLRLIYYSQIVNDFQKGDIAEGYSVSREKKESFPLTVTSAQKNPTAFYLCASSGAGTSYTHEQYFGPGTRLTVT.

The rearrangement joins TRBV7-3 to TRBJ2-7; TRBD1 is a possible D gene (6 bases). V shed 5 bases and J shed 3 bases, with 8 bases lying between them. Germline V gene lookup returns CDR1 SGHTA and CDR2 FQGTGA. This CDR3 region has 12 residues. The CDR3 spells CASSDRLYEQYF. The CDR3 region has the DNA TGTGCCAGCAGCGACAGGCTCTACGAGCAGTACTTC.

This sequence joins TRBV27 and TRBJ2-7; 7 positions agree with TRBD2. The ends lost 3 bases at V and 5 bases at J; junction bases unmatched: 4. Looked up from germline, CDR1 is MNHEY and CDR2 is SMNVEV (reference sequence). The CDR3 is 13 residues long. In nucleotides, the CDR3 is TGTGCCAGCAGTTTCACTAGCGTCCACGAGCAGTACTTC. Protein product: CASSFTSVHEQYF.

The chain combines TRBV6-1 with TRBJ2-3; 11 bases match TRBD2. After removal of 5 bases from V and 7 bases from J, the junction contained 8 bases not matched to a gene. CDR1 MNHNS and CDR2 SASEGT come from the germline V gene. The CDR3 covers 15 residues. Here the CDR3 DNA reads TGTGCCAGCAGTCCACTAGCGGGAGCGTTGTATACGCAGTATTTT. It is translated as CASSPLAGALYTQYF.

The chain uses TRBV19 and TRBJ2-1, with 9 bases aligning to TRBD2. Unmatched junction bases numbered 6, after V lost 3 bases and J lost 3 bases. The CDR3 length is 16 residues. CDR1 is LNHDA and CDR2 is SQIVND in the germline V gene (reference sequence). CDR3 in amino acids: CASSMEAGGLYNEQFF. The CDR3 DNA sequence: TGTGCCAGTAGTATGGAAGCGGGAGGCCTCTACAATGAGCAGTTCTTC.

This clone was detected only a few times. In DNA, the CDR3 is TGTGCCAGCAGCCCCTGGGGGAGGACTGAAGCTTTCTTT. Its translation: CASSPWGRTEAFF. This sequence joins TRBV9 and TRBJ1-1; possible D gene TRBD1, 5 bases. From germline, CDR1 is SGDLS and CDR2 YYNGEE. With 4 bases removed from V and 5 bases from J, the gap between germline ends came to 12 bases. This CDR3 is built from 13 residues.

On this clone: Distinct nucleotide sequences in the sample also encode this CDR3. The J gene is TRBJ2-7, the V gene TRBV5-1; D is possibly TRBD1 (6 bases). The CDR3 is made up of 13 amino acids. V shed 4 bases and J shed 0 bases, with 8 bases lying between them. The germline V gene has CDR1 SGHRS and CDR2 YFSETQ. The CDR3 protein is CASSPDSSYEQYF. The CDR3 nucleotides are TGCGCCAGCAGCCCGGACAGCTCCTACGAGCAGTACTTC.

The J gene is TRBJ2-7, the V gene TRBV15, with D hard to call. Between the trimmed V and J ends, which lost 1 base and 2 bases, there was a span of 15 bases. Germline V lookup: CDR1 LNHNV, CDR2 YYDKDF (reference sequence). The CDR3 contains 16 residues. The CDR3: CATSRAVTIRPYEQYF. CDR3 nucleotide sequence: TGTGCCACCAGCAGAGCAGTGACCATTCGGCCCTACGAGCAGTACTTC.

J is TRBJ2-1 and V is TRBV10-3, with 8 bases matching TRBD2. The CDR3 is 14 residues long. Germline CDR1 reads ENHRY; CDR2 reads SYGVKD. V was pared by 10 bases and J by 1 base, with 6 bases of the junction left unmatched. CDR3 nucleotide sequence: TGTGCCAGCCGGAGCGGGAGTTCCTACAATGAGCAGTTCTTC. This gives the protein CASRSGSSYNEQFF.

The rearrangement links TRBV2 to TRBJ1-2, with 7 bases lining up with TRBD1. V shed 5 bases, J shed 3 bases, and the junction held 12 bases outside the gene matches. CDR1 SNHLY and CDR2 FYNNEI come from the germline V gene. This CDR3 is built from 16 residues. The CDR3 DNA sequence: TGTGCCAGCAGTTTTTCGACAGGGCTTGTTGACTATGGCTACACCTTC. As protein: CASSFSTGLVDYGYTF.

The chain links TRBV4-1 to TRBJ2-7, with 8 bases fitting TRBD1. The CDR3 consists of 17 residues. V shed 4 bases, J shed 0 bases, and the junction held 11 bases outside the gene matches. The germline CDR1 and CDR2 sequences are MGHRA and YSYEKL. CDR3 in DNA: TGCGCCAGCAGCCCAACCGCACGGACAGGGACCTCCTACGAGCAGTACTTC. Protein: CASSPTARTGTSYEQYF.